A selection of T cell receptor beta chains follows, all from one sample in a study of CD8+CD57+ T cells in acquired aplastic anemia. TCRdb re-analysed the reads in MiXCR, keeping a single row per CDR3 protein. The sample has some 200,000 distinct CDR3 sequences; around 45% are singletons. Sequencing was performed on sorted CD4+, CD8+, or CD8+CD57+ T cells (not recorded which) from PBMCs. All receptors come from a human donor with aplastic anemia. Each CDR3 is given with its conserved first and last residue. The order of the fields is J gene, V gene, D gene, clone size, CDR3 DNA, CDR3 protein. A D gene is named only where the DNA matches it firmly. Rows give clone size only sometimes, using once, few, many, or a class for an expanded clone.

J gene: TRBJ2-3
V gene: TRBV11-1
D gene: NA
clone size: NA
CDR3 DNA: TGTGCCAGCAGCCAAGAGGAGGATACGCAGTATTTT
CDR3 protein: CASSQEEDTQYF

J gene: TRBJ2-7
V gene: TRBV12-1
D gene: NA
clone size: NA
CDR3 DNA: TGTGCCAGCAGCTTTTTAAGAGGTACTTCCAATAGCGGAGACTTCTACGAGCAGTACTTC
CDR3 protein: CASSFLRGTSNSGDFYEQYF

J gene: TRBJ1-6
V gene: TRBV7-8
D gene: NA
clone size: many
CDR3 DNA: TGTGCCAGCAGCTTAGCCCCGAGAGGGATGAGACCACCCCTCCACTTT
CDR3 protein: CASSLAPRGMRPPLHF

J gene: TRBJ2-7
V gene: TRBV7-2
D gene: TRBD1
clone size: NA
CDR3 DNA: TGTGCCAGCAGCTTATGGGGACAGGGTATCTACGAGCAGTACTTC
CDR3 protein: CASSLWGQGIYEQYF

J gene: TRBJ2-5
V gene: TRBV7-2
D gene: TRBD2
clone size: many
CDR3 DNA: TGTGCCAGCAGCGCAAAACTAGCGCCCGAACCCCCGTCGACCCAGTACTTC
CDR3 protein: CASSAKLAPEPPSTQYF

J gene: TRBJ2-3
V gene: TRBV29-1
D gene: NA
clone size: few
CDR3 DNA: TGCAGCGTTGAAGGGGGGTCAGATACGCAGTATTTT
CDR3 protein: CSVEGGSDTQYF

J gene: TRBJ2-1
V gene: TRBV20-1
D gene: NA
clone size: many
CDR3 DNA: TGCAGTGCACCGAGGGAGGGGGAGGCCCACAATGAGCAGTTCTTC
CDR3 protein: CSAPREGEAHNEQFF

J gene: TRBJ2-5
V gene: TRBV15
D gene: NA
clone size: few
CDR3 DNA: TGTGCCACCAGCAGAGATCAACGGGGACTCCAAGAGACCCAGTACTTC
CDR3 protein: CATSRDQRGLQETQYF

J gene: TRBJ2-7
V gene: TRBV7-9
D gene: TRBD2
clone size: many
CDR3 DNA: TGTGCCAGCAGCTTAGTCGGACTAGCGGATCCGATCTACGAGCAGTACTTC
CDR3 protein: CASSLVGLADPIYEQYF

J gene: TRBJ2-7
V gene: TRBV24-1
D gene: NA
clone size: NA
CDR3 DNA: TGTGCCACCAGTGCTTTGAACAGCTACGAGCAGTACTTC
CDR3 protein: CATSALNSYEQYF

J gene: TRBJ2-7
V gene: TRBV27
D gene: TRBD1
clone size: NA
CDR3 DNA: TGTGCCAGCAGTCCATGGACAGGGGTTCCCTACGAGCAGTACTTC
CDR3 protein: CASSPWTGVPYEQYF

J gene: TRBJ1-1
V gene: TRBV7-9
D gene: NA
clone size: NA
CDR3 DNA: TGTGCCAGCAGCGCAGGATACACTGAAGCTTTCTTT
CDR3 protein: CASSAGYTEAFF

J gene: TRBJ2-2
V gene: TRBV5-8
D gene: TRBD2
clone size: many
CDR3 DNA: TGTGCCAGCAGCCCGTTGCGGGAGAGCACCGGGGAGCTGTTTTTT
CDR3 protein: CASSPLRESTGELFF

J gene: TRBJ2-2
V gene: TRBV7-2
D gene: TRBD1
clone size: NA
CDR3 DNA: TGTGCCAGCTCGATCAAGACAGGGAAGACCGGGGAGCTGTTTTTT
CDR3 protein: CASSIKTGKTGELFF

J gene: TRBJ1-1
V gene: TRBV15
D gene: NA
clone size: few
CDR3 DNA: TGTGCCACCAGCAGAACATCTCGTATGGGGGCGAACACTGAAGCTTTCTTT
CDR3 protein: CATSRTSRMGANTEAFF

J gene: TRBJ1-1
V gene: TRBV3-1
D gene: NA
clone size: NA
CDR3 DNA: TGTGCCAGCAGCCCGAGGGGAGTAAGGGGTGAAGCTTTCTTT
CDR3 protein: CASSPRGVRGEAFF

J gene: TRBJ2-5
V gene: TRBV5-5
D gene: NA
clone size: NA
CDR3 DNA: TGTGCCAGCAGCTTGTGGGGGCGCGTCCAAGAGACCCAGTACTTC
CDR3 protein: CASSLWGRVQETQYF

J gene: TRBJ2-3
V gene: TRBV2
D gene: TRBD1
clone size: many
CDR3 DNA: TGTGCCAGCAGTGATTACAGGGGATATACGCAGTATTTT
CDR3 protein: CASSDYRGYTQYF

J gene: TRBJ1-1
V gene: TRBV12-5
D gene: NA
clone size: few
CDR3 DNA: TGTGCTAGTGGTCTAAAAGGGGCTTCGGACACTGAAGCTTTCTTT
CDR3 protein: CASGLKGASDTEAFF

J gene: TRBJ2-4
V gene: TRBV5-1
D gene: NA
clone size: NA
CDR3 DNA: TGCGCCAGCAGCTTGATGCCACACCCGGTAGGAGACATTCAGTACTTC
CDR3 protein: CASSLMPHPVGDIQYF

J gene: TRBJ2-3
V gene: TRBV11-2
D gene: NA
clone size: NA
CDR3 DNA: TGTGCCAGCAGCTTCTATTTTGCTAGCACAGATACGCAGTATTTT
CDR3 protein: CASSFYFASTDTQYF

J gene: TRBJ2-2
V gene: TRBV5-1
D gene: TRBD2
clone size: few
CDR3 DNA: TGCGCCAGCAGTATGACTAGCGGGATATCCGGGGAGCTGTTTTTT
CDR3 protein: CASSMTSGISGELFF

J gene: TRBJ2-7
V gene: TRBV7-2
D gene: NA
clone size: many
CDR3 DNA: TGTGCCAGCAGCTTAGAACCGCATACCTCCTACGAGCAGTACTTC
CDR3 protein: CASSLEPHTSYEQYF

J gene: TRBJ2-3
V gene: TRBV5-8
D gene: NA
clone size: many
CDR3 DNA: TGTGCCAGCAGCCTAAAAGACAGGCCCGATACGCAGTATTTT
CDR3 protein: CASSLKDRPDTQYF

J gene: TRBJ2-7
V gene: TRBV6-1
D gene: TRBD1
clone size: once
CDR3 DNA: TGTGCCAGCACCCGCTCGGGACAGGGCGGTTACGAGCAGTACTTC
CDR3 protein: CASTRSGQGGYEQYF

J gene: TRBJ1-2
V gene: TRBV10-1
D gene: NA
clone size: NA
CDR3 DNA: TGCGACAGCAGCGGAGAGTCAGGTGGCTACACCTTC
CDR3 protein: CDSSGESGGYTF

J gene: TRBJ2-1
V gene: TRBV19
D gene: NA
clone size: NA
CDR3 DNA: TGTGCCACAACCACAGGGTGGACTGAGCAGTTCTTC
CDR3 protein: CATTTGWTEQFF